The 30 T cell receptor beta chains listed next were all sequenced from one sample in a study of blood T cell repertoires in COVID-19. Profiled with immunoSEQ multiplex PCR; TCRdb holds only in-frame clones, not every one. The profile shows about 180,000 clones, roughly 84% of them singletons. Sequenced input: PBMCs or T cells enriched from blood (not recorded which). The receptor source for this set is a man aged 55 to 69 who had recovered from COVID-19.

V is TRBV5-1 and J is TRBJ1-2; D gene unclear. The germline V gene encodes CDR1 SGHRS and CDR2 YFSETQ. V lost 0 bases to trimming and J lost 4 bases, with 10 bases between them. This CDR3 has 14 amino acids. The CDR3 DNA follows: TGCGCCAGCAGCTTGGTAGCTCTTGCCTATGGCTACACCTTC. It codes for CASSLVALAYGYTF.

The chain combines TRBV27 with TRBJ1-1, with D possibly being TRBD1 (6 bases). The CDR3 runs 12 residues. Germline V gene sequence: CDR1 MNHEY, CDR2 SMNVEV (reference sequence). V was clipped by 6 bases and J by 2 bases, with 7 bases between them. This chain's CDR3 is CASRTGNTEAFF. The CDR3 nucleotides are TGTGCCAGCAGGACAGGAAACACTGAAGCTTTCTTT.

The chain has TRBV5-1 and TRBJ2-7; D is undetermined. The CDR3 sequence is 14 residues long. V was cut by 0 bases and J by 4 bases, with 11 bases left in between. CDR1 is SGHRS, CDR2 YFSETQ, per germline. The CDR3 DNA follows: TGCGCCAGCAGCTTGGTCCCAGACACGTACGAGCAGTACTTC. This encodes CASSLVPDTYEQYF.

This rearrangement joins TRBV2 to TRBJ1-1; TRBD1 might be the D (6 bases). Trimming pared 10 bases from V and 6 bases from J, leaving 18 bases between. The CDR3 has 13 amino acids. Germline CDR1 is SNHLY and CDR2 is FYNNEI. This chain's CDR3 is CANPRTGWAEAFF. CDR3 DNA: TGTGCCAACCCCCGAACAGGGTGGGCTGAAGCTTTCTTT.

This clone was observed many times. The genes are TRBV5-6 and TRBJ2-1; a possible D gene is TRBD2 (5 bases). This CDR3 region has 13 residues. Germline CDR1 and CDR2: SGHDT and YYEEEE. The V end lost 4 bases, the J end lost 9 bases, and 14 bases lay between the germline ends. The CDR3 sequence is CASSPQRAPEQFF. CDR3 in DNA: TGTGCCAGCAGCCCTCAGAGGGCCCCTGAGCAGTTCTTC.

The chain employs TRBV7-3 and TRBJ1-1, with TRBD1 matching 8 bases. Germline values: CDR1 SGHTA, CDR2 FQGTGA. J was trimmed by 8 bases and V by 6 bases; bases with no gene match: 8. This CDR3 contains 13 residues. The CDR3 spells CASRRDRRQEAFF. The CDR3 DNA reads TGTGCCAGCAGACGGGACAGGCGTCAAGAAGCTTTCTTT.

The J gene is TRBJ1-1, the V gene TRBV7-3, with 9 positions matching TRBD1. J gave up 4 bases and V 3 bases, and 6 bases lay outside the gene matches. CDR1 and CDR2 (germline): SGHTA, FQGTGA. CDR3 size: 15 residues. CDR3 DNA sequence: TGTGCCAGCAGCTTGGGAACAGGGGGCATCACTGAAGCTTTCTTT. It specifies CASSLGTGGITEAFF.

The rearrangement uses TRBV5-1 and TRBJ2-1, with 7 positions matching TRBD2. With V trimmed by 0 bases and J by 8 bases, 5 bases remained unmatched. Germline-derived CDR1 and CDR2 are SGHRS and YFSETQ. The CDR3 has 14 residues. CDR3 bases: TGCGCCAGCAGCTTGGGGGGAGGGGCCGATGAGCAGTTCTTC. Translated: CASSLGGGADEQFF.

The V and J genes are TRBV19 and TRBJ2-2; D not resolved. V was shortened by 0 bases and J by 4 bases, with 6 bases between the two germline ends. Per the germline V gene, CDR1 is LNHDA and CDR2 is SQIVND (reference sequence). The CDR3 is 14 amino acids. The CDR3 protein is CASSIDGITGELFF. DNA of the CDR3: TGTGCCAGTAGTATAGATGGCATCACCGGGGAGCTGTTTTTT. The whole variable domain, remainder taken from reference TRBV19 and TRBJ2-2, is DGGITQSPKYLFRKEGQNVTLSCEQNLNHDAMYWYRQDPGQGLRLIYYSQIVNDFQKGDIAEGYSVSREKKESFPLTVTSAQKNPTAFYLCASSIDGITGELFFGEGSRLTVL.

In DNA form, the CDR3 reads TGTGCCAGCAGTTACGCCAGTGCCGGGGAGCTGTTTTTT. Translation gives CASSYASAGELFF. The chain links TRBV6-2 or TRBV6-3 to TRBJ2-2; no clear D gene. This CDR3 is built from 13 residues. Germline CDR1 reads MNHEY; CDR2 reads SVGEGT. Trimming shortened V by 2 bases and J by 6 bases, and 7 bases separated the two germline ends.

The CDR3 is CATSRDRTPQPQHF. The CDR3 DNA follows: TGTGCCACCAGCAGAGATAGGACACCACAGCCCCAGCATTTT. J is TRBJ1-5 and V is TRBV15; tentatively, D is TRBD1 (5 bases). The germline V gene has CDR1 LNHNV and CDR2 YYDKDF (reference sequence). The CDR3 is 14 residues long. Deletions cut 0 bases from V and 7 bases from J, with 10 bases between.

The J gene is TRBJ1-1, the V gene TRBV29-1; TRBD1 matches at 7 bases. This CDR3 contains 13 residues. Germline CDR1 and CDR2: SQVTM and ANQGSEA. V dropped 4 bases and J dropped 7; count of bases not matched to a gene: 9. The CDR3 bases are TGCAGCGTTGGGCCGGGACAGAAAATTGAAGCTTTCTTT. It yields the protein CSVGPGQKIEAFF.

J is TRBJ1-6 and V is TRBV27; the match to TRBD1 covers 9 bases. Losses at the gene ends were 4 bases for V and 8 bases for J; bases not matched to a gene: 3. The CDR3 is made up of 14 amino acids. The germline CDR1 and CDR2 sequences are MNHEY and SMNVEV (reference sequence). CDR3 protein: CASSSDRGYSPLHF. The DNA for the CDR3 is TGTGCCAGCAGTTCGGACAGGGGTTATTCACCCCTCCACTTT.

The chain is built from TRBV5-4 and TRBJ2-2; weak D call: TRBD1 (6 bases). Germline-derived CDR1 and CDR2 are SGHNT and YYREEE (reference sequence). Between the trimmed V and J ends, which lost 4 bases and 2 bases, there was a span of 12 bases. This CDR3 contains 15 residues. CDR3 sequence reads: CASSTGQINTGELFF. In DNA form, the CDR3 reads TGTGCCAGCAGCACGGGACAAATAAACACCGGGGAGCTGTTTTTT.

The J gene is TRBJ1-5, the V gene TRBV20-1; 9 nucleotides align to TRBD1. J lost 2 bases, V lost 4 bases, and 12 bases had no gene match. The CDR3 consists of 17 residues. Germline V gene sequence: CDR1 DFQATT, CDR2 SNEGSKA (reference sequence). CDR3 bases: TGCAGTGCTACTGAGACAGGGGGGAGGAGAGGCAATCAGCCCCAGCATTTT. It codes for CSATETGGRRGNQPQHF.

J is TRBJ2-1 and V is TRBV9; maybe TRBD2 (6 bases). V was shortened by 2 bases and J by 5 bases, with 11 bases between the two germline ends. This CDR3 is built from 14 residues. Germline V gives CDR1 SGDLS, CDR2 YYNGEE. CDR3 protein: CASSVGTYNNEQFF. The DNA for the CDR3 is TGTGCCAGCAGCGTGGGGACTTATAACAATGAGCAGTTCTTC.

This clone was detected only a few times. The chain uses TRBV11-2 and TRBJ1-1; D gene uncertain. The CDR3 length is 14 residues. V lost 10 bases and J lost 0, with 15 bases in between. Germline CDR1 reads SGHAT; CDR2 reads FQNNGV. In nucleotides, the CDR3 is TGTGCCACTTCGGAGGGAATCATGAACACTGAAGCTTTCTTT. It encodes CATSEGIMNTEAFF.

The chain combines TRBV15 with TRBJ2-1; tentatively, D is TRBD2 (6 bases). The CDR3 contains 16 residues. Germline-derived CDR1 and CDR2 are LNHNV and YYDKDF (reference sequence). Trimming took off 0 bases at V and 3 bases at J, with 12 bases between the two ends. CDR3 coding DNA: TGTGCCACCAGCAGAGATGTGGAGGGGAGCTACAATGAGCAGTTCTTC. It specifies CATSRDVEGSYNEQFF. Together with reference TRBV15 and TRBJ2-1, the CDR3 gives the full variable domain: DAMVIQNPRYQVTQFGKPVTLSCSQTLNHNVMYWYQQKSSQAPKLLFHYYDKDFNNEADTPDNFQSRRPNTSFCFLDIRSPGLGDTAMYLCATSRDVEGSYNEQFFGPGTRLTVL.

The rearrangement joins TRBV28 to TRBJ1-6; D possibly corresponds to TRBD1 (6 bases). The CDR3 spans 14 residues. Trimming stripped 2 bases from V and 6 bases from J, with 8 bases between. Germline CDR1 and CDR2: MDHEN and SYDVKM. The CDR3 protein is CASSLIQGNSPLHF. DNA for the CDR3: TGTGCCAGCAGTTTAATACAGGGTAATTCACCCCTCCACTTT.

This clone occurred a few times. The J gene is TRBJ1-2, the V gene TRBV3-1 (or the pseudogene TRBV3-2); 7 nucleotides agree with TRBD1. The germline CDR1 and CDR2 sequences are LGHDT and YNNKEL (reference sequence). The CDR3 runs 16 residues. The trim removed 1 base at V and 4 bases at J, leaving 9 bases unmatched. The CDR3 nucleotides read TGTGCCAGCAGCCAAGGAACGGGACAGCAAAGCTATGGCTACACCTTC. Amino acid sequence: CASSQGTGQQSYGYTF.

This chain connects TRBV7-9 to TRBJ1-1; possible D gene TRBD1, 5 bases. This CDR3 comprises 14 residues. The germline V gene has CDR1 SEHNR and CDR2 FQNEAQ (reference sequence). The germline V and J ends were trimmed by 7 bases and 3 bases, with 15 bases remaining between them. The CDR3 here is CASNLGGTHTEAFF. CDR3 nucleotides: TGTGCCAGCAACCTGGGGGGGACGCACACTGAAGCTTTCTTT.

The chain carries TRBV27 and TRBJ2-3; 7 bases match TRBD1. This CDR3 contains 15 residues. Germline-derived CDR1 and CDR2 are MNHEY and SMNVEV (reference sequence). V shed 1 base and J 3 bases; nucleotides not matched to a gene: 4. The CDR3 bases are TGTGCCAGCAGTTTATTTGACAGGGTAACAGATACGCAGTATTTT. Protein sequence: CASSLFDRVTDTQYF.

The rearrangement uses TRBV3-1 (or the pseudogene TRBV3-2) and TRBJ2-7; 7 bases agree with TRBD2. Germline lookup yields CDR1 LGHDT and CDR2 YNNKEL (reference sequence). V shed 4 bases, J shed 0 bases, and the junction held 3 bases outside the gene matches. This CDR3 comprises 14 residues. In nucleotides, the CDR3 is TGTGCCAGCAGCCCCGGGAGGAGCTCCTACGAGCAGTACTTC. It is translated as CASSPGRSSYEQYF.

This chain uses TRBV6-5 with TRBJ2-2; TRBD1 agrees at 7 bases. Germline V gives CDR1 MNHEY, CDR2 SVGAGI. Unmatched junction bases numbered 3, after V lost 7 bases and J lost 1 base. The length of the CDR3 is 14 residues. For the CDR3, the DNA is TGTGCCAGCAATCGGGACAGGAACACCGGGGAGCTGTTTTTT. It yields the protein CASNRDRNTGELFF.

The V gene is TRBV27, the J gene TRBJ1-1; TRBD1 agrees at 7 bases. Germline CDR1 MNHEY, CDR2 SMNVEV (reference sequence). Trimming cost V 5 bases and J 12 bases; bases outside gene matches: 18. The CDR3 consists of 15 residues. CDR3: CASSPHQFDRVLSFF. CDR3 nucleotide sequence: TGTGCCAGCAGTCCCCACCAGTTTGACAGGGTCTTGTCTTTCTTT.

The chain's CDR3 is CASSFDTMEQDQETQYF. The CDR3 DNA reads as TGTGCCAGCAGCTTCGACACGATGGAACAAGACCAAGAGACCCAGTACTTC. The chain joins TRBV7-2 to TRBJ2-5; D remains ambiguous. V was trimmed by 3 bases and J by 0 bases, leaving 17 bases between them. The V gene's germline CDR1 is SGHTA and CDR2 FQGNSA. The CDR3 contains 17 residues.

The chain combines TRBV7-2 with TRBJ1-5; no definite D call. There are 13 residues in the CDR3. V gave up 8 bases and J gave up 3 bases, with 11 bases separating them. CDR1 is SGHTA and CDR2 is FQGNSA in the germline V gene. DNA for the CDR3: TGTGCCAGCGGGAGGCAGCTCAATCAGCCCCAGCATTTT. It is translated as CASGRQLNQPQHF.

The rearrangement joins TRBV23-1 to TRBJ1-1; 7 nucleotides line up with TRBD1. TRBV23-1 is identified as an open reading frame with a role that is uncertain. Losses at the gene ends were 1 base for V and 0 bases for J; bases not matched to a gene: 14. The CDR3 has 19 residues. The CDR3 DNA sequence: TGCGCCAGCAGTCAATACGGTTGGGGACAGATGGCGATGAACACTGAAGCTTTCTTT. This sequence encodes CASSQYGWGQMAMNTEAFF.

The chain combines TRBV12-5 with TRBJ1-4, with D maybe TRBD1 (6 bases). This CDR3 region has 16 residues. Trimming took off 0 bases at V and 6 bases at J, with 14 bases between the two ends. Per the germline V gene, CDR1 is LGHNT and CDR2 is FRNRAP. The CDR3 DNA follows: TGTGCTAGTGGTTTGGTGGGTCGGGGGGCGCATGAAAAACTGTTTTTT. It yields the protein CASGLVGRGAHEKLFF.

The chain has TRBV28 and TRBJ1-2; 11 nucleotides align to TRBD1. Germline V lookup: CDR1 MDHEN, CDR2 SYDVKM. Trimming took 6 bases from V and 5 from J; bases not matched to a gene: 8. This CDR3 is built from 15 residues. The CDR3 reads CASRSTGTGGYGYTF. CDR3 sequence (DNA): TGTGCCAGCAGGTCGACCGGGACAGGGGGTTATGGCTACACCTTC.